Below are 8 T cell receptor beta chains sequenced from a single sample in a study of blood T cell repertoires in COVID-19. Clones were read by immunoSEQ multiplex PCR, and TCRdb kept only the in-frame ones, dropping some. The profile shows some 77,000 clones, roughly 85% of them singletons. The material sequenced was peripheral blood. These receptors were collected from an older woman with acute or convalescent COVID-19.

This rearrangement joins TRBV7-6 to TRBJ1-1; TRBD1 agrees at 8 bases. V shed 3 bases, J shed 2 bases, and the junction held 5 bases outside the gene matches. The germline CDR1 and CDR2 sequences are SGHVS and FNYEAQ. The length of the CDR3 is 15 residues. For the CDR3, the DNA is TGTGCCAGCAGCTTCCCGGGACAGGCTAACACTGAAGCTTTCTTT. Translating it yields CASSFPGQANTEAFF.

The chain combines TRBV6-5 with TRBJ2-1; a weak D match, TRBD1 (6 bases). Germline V gives CDR1 MNHEY, CDR2 SVGAGI. CDR3 length: 13 amino acids. The ends were cut back, 11 bases at V and 0 bases at J, with 11 bases in the middle. The CDR3 sequence is CAAQGSSYNEQFF. Here the CDR3 DNA reads TGTGCCGCGCAGGGGAGCTCCTACAATGAGCAGTTCTTC.

The CDR3 sequence: CASSLGQEHNEQFF. Written as DNA, the CDR3 is TGTGCCAGCAGCTTGGGGCAGGAGCACAATGAGCAGTTCTTC. The rearrangement joins TRBV11-1 to TRBJ2-1; D possibly corresponds to TRBD1 (5 bases). The CDR3 runs 14 residues. Germline CDR1 and CDR2: SGHAT and FQDESV (reference sequence). Trimming took off 3 bases at V and 5 bases at J, with 11 bases between the two ends.

The chain carries TRBV29-1 and TRBJ1-5; the match to TRBD1 covers 8 bases. The CDR3 runs 14 residues. The germline CDR1 and CDR2 sequences are SQVTM and ANQGSEA. V gave up 5 bases and J gave up 7 bases; unmatched junction bases: 10. The CDR3 DNA sequence: TGCAGCGTTTGGGGCGGACAGGGAGACCAGCCCCAGCATTTT. Translating gives CSVWGGQGDQPQHF. Drawing the rest from reference TRBV29-1 and TRBJ1-5, the complete variable domain is SAVISQKPSRDICQRGTSLTIQCQVDSQVTMMFWYRQQPGQSLTLIATANQGSEATYESGFVIDKFPISRPNLTFSTLTVSNMSPEDSSIYLCSVWGGQGDQPQHFGDGTRLSIL.

On this clone: Other DNA sequences within the sample encode an identical CDR3. The chain recombines TRBV28 with TRBJ1-2, with D unclear. The CDR3 extends over 12 amino acids. Per the germline V gene, CDR1 is MDHEN and CDR2 is SYDVKM. Deletions cut 4 bases from V and 1 base from J, with 4 bases between. The chain's CDR3 is CASSSVNYGYTF. The CDR3 region has the DNA TGTGCCAGCAGTTCCGTTAACTATGGCTACACCTTC.

The V gene is TRBV21-1, the J gene TRBJ1-5; the D call of TRBD1 is as the table states it, not checked on the DNA. TRBV21-1 is reported as a pseudogene. The CDR3 totals 15 residues. The CDR3 is CASSIGGQSDQPQHF. Written as DNA, the CDR3 is TGTGCCAGCAGCATCGGGGGACAGAGCGATCAGCCCCAGCATTTT.

The sample holds one count of this clone. The chain is built from TRBV5-1 and TRBJ1-1; D is uncertain. Germline-derived CDR1 and CDR2 are SGHRS and YFSETQ. V was pared by 6 bases and J by 2 bases, with 20 bases between. The CDR3 consists of 16 residues. This CDR3 reads CASTQNPGGINTEAFF. CDR3 nucleotides: TGCGCCAGCACCCAAAACCCCGGAGGGATTAACACTGAAGCTTTCTTT. The full variable domain, with the rest looked up from reference TRBV5-1 and TRBJ1-1, is KAGVTQTPRYLIKTRGQQVTLSCSPISGHRSVSWYQQTPGQGLQFLFEYFSETQRNKGNFPGRFSGRQFSNSRSEMNVSTLELGDSALYLCASTQNPGGINTEAFFGQGTRLTVV.

The V gene is TRBV28, the J gene TRBJ1-3; D call uncertain. The CDR3 contains 14 residues. Germline V gene sequence: CDR1 MDHEN, CDR2 SYDVKM. Trimming left V 6 bases short and J 0 bases short, with 9 bases between. CDR3 nucleotides: TGTGCCAGCAGCCTTCGGTTCTCTGGAAACACCATATATTTT. Amino acid sequence: CASSLRFSGNTIYF.